Listed below are T cell receptor beta chains from one sample, sequenced in a study of blood T cell repertoires in COVID-19. Using immunoSEQ multiplex PCR, the repertoire was profiled, and TCRdb retains in-frame clones only, with some absent. This sample carries around 370,000 clones, around 89% of them seen once, and the ten largest clones take around 1.2%. The sequenced sample consisted of PBMCs or T cells enriched from blood (not recorded which). The receptor source for this set is a woman between 18 and 29 years old who had recovered from COVID-19. CDR3s include the opening cysteine and the closing phenylalanine or tryptophan. A D gene is named only where the DNA matches it firmly.

>TRBJ1-1|NA|TRBV4-2
CASSEGRGWSTEAFF
>TRBJ1-3|NA|TRBV6-5
CASSLSLSGNTIYF
>TRBJ2-7|NA|TRBV2
CASSEAIARQYF
>TRBJ2-5|NA|TRBV4-1
CASSQQRGVTRETQYF
>TRBJ1-2|NA|TRBV24-1
CATSQGGGGGYTF
>TRBJ2-1|TRBD1|TRBV4-1
CASSQDPGQSTYNEQFF
>TRBJ2-2|NA|TRBV2
CASSESRVGYTGELFF
>TRBJ1-1|NA|TRBV5-5
CASSLVGDTEAFF
>TRBJ2-2|NA|TRBV28
CASRSTSRGRTGELFF
>TRBJ2-1|TRBD2|TRBV19
CASSIRGGRSYNEQFF
>TRBJ1-2|NA|TRBV4-3
CASSQDGGQANYGYTF
>TRBJ2-3|TRBD1|TRBV28
CASSAPGQGTDTQYF
>TRBJ2-3|NA|TRBV6-2/TRBV6-3
CASSSGGATDTQYF
>TRBJ2-1|TRBD1|TRBV11-2
CASSLGVGTGRINEQFF
>TRBJ1-2|NA|TRBV27
CASSLSSYHGYTF
>TRBJ2-3|TRBD2|TRBV7-2
CASSSTSGGSGFISQYF
>TRBJ2-5|TRBD2|TRBV7-3
CASSLVAGGPQETQYF
>TRBJ2-1|NA|TRBV6-2/TRBV6-3
CASSGGDRSYNEQFF
>TRBJ1-1|NA|TRBV27
CASSLGPVFGRANTEAFF
>TRBJ2-3|NA|TRBV10-3
CAITSTSTDTQYF
>TRBJ2-2|TRBD1|TRBV5-4
CASSFPGQGASTGELFF
>TRBJ2-1|TRBD2|TRBV2
CAGGLASYNEQFF
>TRBJ1-3|TRBD1|TRBV28
CASSPGQASSGNTIYF
>TRBJ1-1|NA|TRBV9
CASSVAQNTEAFF
>TRBJ2-3|TRBD1|TRBV5-1
CASSLTGGGGTDTQYF
>TRBJ2-3|TRBD2|TRBV13
CASSLTSGGKRDTQYF
>TRBJ1-2|NA|TRBV6-5
CASSYSGPERSGYTF
>TRBJ1-2|NA|TRBV2
CASRDIRGSYGYTF
>TRBJ2-7|NA|TRBV11-3
CASSLDRGGEQYF
>TRBJ2-7|NA|TRBV9
CASSVAQGSEQYF
>TRBJ2-1|TRBD1|TRBV6-2/TRBV6-3
CASSSTGDRYNEQFF
>TRBJ2-7|TRBD1|TRBV5-6
CASSLGVGQAYEQYF
>TRBJ2-2|NA|TRBV24-1
CATSQPSVTPGELFF
>TRBJ1-6|TRBD1|TRBV30
CAWSLPGQGNSPLHF
>TRBJ1-6|TRBD1|TRBV19
CASSDPGQNLYNSPLHF
>TRBJ2-5|TRBD2|TRBV5-1
CASSWTRGETQYF
>TRBJ1-2|NA|TRBV7-6
CASSLSGAGPNYGYTF
>TRBJ1-4|NA|TRBV6-5
CASSSGNANEKLFF
>TRBJ1-6|TRBD1|TRBV4-2
CASSRTGDGRGSPLHF
>TRBJ1-1|NA|TRBV9
CASSVGGRPSSTEAFF
>TRBJ2-1|TRBD1|TRBV5-1
CASHEGQGWDNEQFF
>TRBJ2-7|TRBD2|TRBV28
CASSLQTSGGPTSTYEQYF
>TRBJ2-7|TRBD2|TRBV4-1
CASSQGGLASYEQYF
>TRBJ1-1|TRBD1|TRBV2
CASRVPGGSAFF
>TRBJ1-4|NA|TRBV3-1/TRBV3-2
CASSQGFPDEKLFF
>TRBJ1-5|NA|TRBV2
CASSDRGSNQPQHF
>TRBJ1-5|TRBD1|TRBV2
CASSEWDRGRRRPQHF
>TRBJ1-4|NA|TRBV19
CASSQTTGHHNEKLFF
>TRBJ2-7|NA|TRBV5-6
CASSLGTESEQYF
>TRBJ1-2|TRBD1|TRBV2
CASIPDRVIYGYTF
>TRBJ1-5|TRBD1|TRBV28
CASSQDRGGSRQPQHF
>TRBJ1-1|TRBD1|TRBV19
CASRLGQLNTEAFF
>TRBJ1-6|NA|TRBV7-9
CASSLLIGSPLHF
>TRBJ2-7|NA|TRBV6-5
CASSQGHGPYEQYF
>TRBJ1-1|NA|TRBV9
CASSVGPGGAEAFF
>TRBJ1-1|NA|TRBV28
CASRTQGTGAEAFF
>TRBJ1-5|NA|TRBV7-2
CASSLTRGSNQPQHF
>TRBJ2-7|TRBD1|TRBV2
CARDRGRGYEQYF
>TRBJ2-7|NA|TRBV28
CASSSWLDTTYEQYF
>TRBJ1-2|TRBD1|TRBV7-9
CASSLGQPANYGYTF